This TCR beta chain was sequenced for a study of OX40 agonist ivuxolimab in advanced cancers. At the level of the study: Patients were dosed intravenously with ivuxolimab at 0.01 to 10 mg/kg every 2 weeks.

The V gene lost 4 bases and the J gene lost 4 bases, with 13 bases spanning the gap. This CDR3 spans 14 amino acids. From germline, CDR1 is MDHEN and CDR2 SYDVKM. Study-wide results and limits: Expanded clones were, on average, more numerous among CD8+ T cells than CD4+. The study did not work out the antigen specificity of the expanded peripheral T cells.

For this clone: Its target is not known.

Sequenced by immunoSEQ multiplex PCR; TCRdb stores in-frame clones only, minus some. The table records 70,000 to 95,000 clones, under 90% of them present only once. This chain uses TRBV28 with TRBJ1-1, with D possibly matching TRBD1 (6 bases). The sample in question was CD4+ or CD8+ T cells sorted from blood, obtained in a trial of the OX40 agonist ivuxolimab. The clonotype comes from an adult with an advanced solid tumor such as melanoma, head and neck, liver or kidney cancer. The CDR3 sequence: CASSSPGAVTEAFF. The CDR3 DNA follows: TGTGCCAGCAGTTCCCCAGGGGCGGTCACTGAAGCTTTCTTT.